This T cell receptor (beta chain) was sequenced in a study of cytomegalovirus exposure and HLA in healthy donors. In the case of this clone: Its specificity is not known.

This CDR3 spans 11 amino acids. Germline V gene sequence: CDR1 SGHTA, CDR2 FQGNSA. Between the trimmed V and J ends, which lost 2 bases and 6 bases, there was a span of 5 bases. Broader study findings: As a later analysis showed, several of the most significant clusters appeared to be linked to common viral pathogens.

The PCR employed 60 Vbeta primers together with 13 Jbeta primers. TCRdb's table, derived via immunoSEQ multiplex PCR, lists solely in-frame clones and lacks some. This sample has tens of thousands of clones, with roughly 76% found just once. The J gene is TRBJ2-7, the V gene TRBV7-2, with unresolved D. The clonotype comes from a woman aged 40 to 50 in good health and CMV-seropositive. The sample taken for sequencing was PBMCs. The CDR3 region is CASSLIGEQYF. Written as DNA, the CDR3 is TGTGCCAGCAGCTTAATCGGCGAGCAGTACTTC.